The 18 T cell receptor beta chains listed next were all sequenced from one sample in a study of blood T cell repertoires in COVID-19. TCRdb's copy holds only in-frame clones and misses some; the assay was immunoSEQ multiplex PCR. This table has over 85,000 clones, 85% to 90% appearing once. Sequencing input: peripheral blood. The origin of the receptors is a human donor in a cohort sampled during active COVID-19.

The J gene is TRBJ2-1, the V gene TRBV7-8; 10 bases align to TRBD2. The CDR3 extends over 18 amino acids. Germline CDR1 and CDR2: SGHVS and FQNEAQ. J gave up 6 bases and V 2 bases, and 13 bases lay outside the gene matches. Here the CDR3 reads CASSLRGSGGSDGNEQFF. CDR3 in DNA: TGTGCCAGCAGCTTACGGGGTAGCGGGGGGTCGGACGGCAATGAGCAGTTCTTC.

This rearrangement joins TRBV11-2 to TRBJ2-3; 7 bases line up with TRBD1. Looked up from germline, CDR1 is SGHAT and CDR2 is FQNNGV. CDR3 length equals 12 residues. The V segment lost 5 bases and the J segment 6 bases; nucleotides outside the gene matches: 2. The CDR3 loop reads CASSTQGDTQYF. The DNA of the CDR3 is TGTGCCAGCAGCACACAGGGGGATACGCAGTATTTT.

The chain joins TRBV4-1 to TRBJ1-4; TRBD1 aligns across 7 bases. Germline CDR1 reads MGHRA; CDR2 reads YSYEKL. After removal of 0 bases from V and 3 bases from J, the junction contained 4 bases not matched to a gene. The CDR3 runs to 16 residues. CDR3 in DNA: TGCGCCAGCAGCCAAGATAGTAGGGGGCCTAATGAAAAACTGTTTTTT. It specifies CASSQDSRGPNEKLFF.

The chain couples TRBV15 to TRBJ2-1; 7 bases line up with TRBD2. The CDR3 spans 12 residues. Germline V gene data show CDR1 as LNHNV and CDR2 as YYDKDF (reference sequence). The J segment lost 6 bases and the V segment lost 11 bases, leaving 7 bases of the junction unmatched. The CDR3 DNA reads as TGTGCCTCGGGACTACTTGGCAATGAGCAGTTCTTC. This encodes CASGLLGNEQFF.

In this sample, this clone turned up a few times. This chain uses TRBV27 with TRBJ1-3; 7 nucleotides align to TRBD1. The V and J ends lost 5 bases and 3 bases, in that order; junction bases with no gene match: 4. This CDR3 spans 14 amino acids. The germline V gene encodes CDR1 MNHEY and CDR2 SMNVEV (reference sequence). CDR3 in amino acids: CASSPYRGGNTIYF. The CDR3 DNA reads as TGTGCCAGCAGTCCCTACAGGGGTGGAAACACCATATATTTT.

This clone was seen only once. The chain employs TRBV4-3 and TRBJ2-5, with TRBD2 matching over 9 bases. Germline CDR1 is LGHNA and CDR2 is YSLEER. V was pared by 0 bases and J by 1 base, with 3 bases of the junction left unmatched. The CDR3 runs 16 residues. The CDR3 DNA reads TGCGCCAGCAGCCAAGAAGCGGGAGGCTTCCAAGAGACCCAGTACTTC. Protein: CASSQEAGGFQETQYF.

V usage is TRBV5-1 and J usage is TRBJ2-7; D may be TRBD1 (6 bases). V lost 0 bases, J lost 5 bases, and 12 bases lay in between. CDR3 size: 14 residues. Germline assignment: CDR1 SGHRS and CDR2 YFSETQ. The CDR3 sequence: CASSLGDKVNEQYF. CDR3 coding DNA: TGCGCCAGCAGCTTGGGGGACAAAGTCAACGAGCAGTACTTC.

This chain connects TRBV6-5 to TRBJ2-5, with a tentative D call TRBD1 (5 bases). The V and J ends lost 8 bases and 1 base respectively, with 11 bases between them. The CDR3 loop spans 13 amino acids. Germline V gives CDR1 MNHEY, CDR2 SVGAGI. This chain's CDR3 is CASFQGTQETQYF. CDR3 nucleotide sequence: TGTGCCAGCTTCCAGGGTACCCAAGAGACCCAGTACTTC.

This clone was detected only once. The chain joins TRBV4-1 to TRBJ2-3; 9 bases map to TRBD2. With V trimmed by 2 bases and J by 5 bases, 2 bases remained unmatched. Germline V gene sequence: CDR1 MGHRA, CDR2 YSYEKL. This CDR3 region has 14 residues. The CDR3 loop is CASSQSGGLDTQYF. The CDR3 nucleotides read TGCGCCAGCAGCCAAAGCGGGGGGTTAGATACGCAGTATTTT.

CDR3 sequence: CASSSSVNYGYTF. The CDR3 DNA sequence: TGTGCCAGCAGTTCTTCAGTTAACTATGGCTACACCTTC. The V gene is TRBV6-2 or TRBV6-3, the J gene TRBJ1-2; D is uncertain. This CDR3 has 13 amino acids. Trimming shortened V by 4 bases and J by 1 base, and 7 bases separated the two germline ends. CDR1 MNHEY and CDR2 SVGEGT come from the germline V gene.

V and J are TRBV5-1 and TRBJ2-3; a possible D gene is TRBD1 (5 bases). Trimming pared 4 bases from V and 5 bases from J, leaving 23 bases between. This CDR3 has 17 amino acids. Germline-derived CDR1 and CDR2 are SGHRS and YFSETQ. The CDR3 bases are TGCGCCAGCAGCCTTGGAAGTGTCAGGGCCGGTGGAGATACGCAGTATTTT. Protein product: CASSLGSVRAGGDTQYF.

The rearrangement uses TRBV4-1 and TRBJ2-7; 10 nucleotides line up with TRBD1. Germline assignment: CDR1 MGHRA and CDR2 YSYEKL. This CDR3 is 16 amino acids long. Trimming cost V 1 base and J 3 bases; bases outside gene matches: 6. The CDR3 sequence: CASSQVGTGAHYEQYF. Written as DNA, the CDR3 is TGCGCCAGCAGCCAAGTGGGGACAGGGGCCCACTACGAGCAGTACTTC.

This sequence joins TRBV12-3 or TRBV12-4 and TRBJ2-2; maybe TRBD1 (6 bases). The CDR3 contains 13 residues. Trimming stripped 6 bases from V and 2 bases from J, with 7 bases between. The chain's CDR3 is CASRGANTGELFF. As DNA, the CDR3 is TGTGCCAGCAGGGGGGCCAACACCGGGGAGCTGTTTTTT.

J is TRBJ1-1 and V is TRBV28; TRBD1 agrees at 7 bases. Germline values: CDR1 MDHEN, CDR2 SYDVKM. Trimming took 6 bases from V and 3 from J; bases not matched to a gene: 7. This CDR3 region has 14 residues. The CDR3 reads CASRIRQGDTEAFF. The CDR3 region has the DNA TGTGCCAGCAGAATCCGACAGGGCGACACTGAAGCTTTCTTT.

In this sample, this clone turned up once. The V gene is TRBV19, the J gene TRBJ2-1; 10 bases fit TRBD2. V shed 7 bases and J 7 bases; nucleotides not matched to a gene: 7. The CDR3 loop spans 14 amino acids. CDR1 is LNHDA and CDR2 is SQIVND in the germline V gene (reference sequence). Here the CDR3 reads CASKRASGGNEQFF. The CDR3 nucleotides are TGTGCCAGTAAAAGGGCTAGCGGGGGAAATGAGCAGTTCTTC.

The chain's CDR3 is CASSLAPGGEINQPQHF. The CDR3 DNA is TGTGCCAGCAGCTTGGCCCCGGGGGGCGAGATCAATCAGCCCCAGCATTTT. The chain employs TRBV5-5 and TRBJ1-5, with D possibly being TRBD1 (6 bases). V lost 0 bases and J lost 3, with 16 bases in between. Germline V gene sequence: CDR1 SGHKS, CDR2 YYEKEE (reference sequence). This CDR3 has 17 residues.

The chain joins TRBV7-9 to TRBJ2-3; 9 bases match TRBD1. Germline V gene lookup returns CDR1 SEHNR and CDR2 FQNEAQ (reference sequence). The J segment lost 5 bases and the V segment lost 3 bases, leaving 3 bases of the junction unmatched. The CDR3 has 14 residues. The CDR3 DNA is TGTGCCAGCAGCTTGGGACAGGGCGGAGATACGCAGTATTTT. Its translation is CASSLGQGGDTQYF.

The chain recombines TRBV27 with TRBJ1-2; possible D gene TRBD1, 5 bases. Germline CDR1 reads MNHEY; CDR2 reads SMNVEV (reference sequence). CDR3 length: 13 amino acids. The V and J ends lost 8 bases and 2 bases respectively, with 12 bases between them. CDR3 coding DNA: TGTGCCAGCGCCCCGGGGGGGAACTATGGCTACACCTTC. Protein product: CASAPGGNYGYTF.